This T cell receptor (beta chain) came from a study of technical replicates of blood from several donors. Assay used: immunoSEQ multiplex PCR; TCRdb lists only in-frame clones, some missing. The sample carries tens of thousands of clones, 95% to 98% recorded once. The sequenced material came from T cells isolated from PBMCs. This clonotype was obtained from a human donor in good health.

The CDR3 bases are TGTGCCAGCAAATCCGGTCCAGATACGCAGTATTTT. Its protein product is CASKSGPDTQYF. This chain uses TRBV2 with TRBJ2-3; D not resolved. This CDR3 is built from 12 residues. Germline V lookup: CDR1 SNHLY, CDR2 FYNNEI. V dropped 7 bases and J dropped 4 bases, with 9 bases sitting between them.